This TCR beta chain emerged from a study of cytomegalovirus exposure and HLA in healthy donors. Study-wide results and limits: In a later analysis, HLA-associated TCR beta chains were more clonally expanded than equally common others. In a later analysis, TCR beta V- and J-gene trimming was associated with a missense DCLRE1C variant. Across donors, sequencing depth was assumed by presence/absence analyses to be roughly uniform.

V dropped 2 bases and J dropped 0; count of bases not matched to a gene: 0. Germline lookup yields CDR1 LGHNA and CDR2 YNFKEQ. CDR3 length equals 16 residues. Remarks on this clone: Its specificity is not known.

PCR amplification relied on 60 Vbeta primers (plus 13 Jbeta primers). Method: immunoSEQ multiplex PCR; TCRdb's copy keeps in-frame clones and lacks some. The sample comprises approximately 130,000 clones, around 84% of which are singletons, and 2% to 3% rests with the top ten. The clonotype comes from a man aged 50 or older in good health and CMV-seronegative. The V and J genes are TRBV4-2 and TRBJ2-1; 11 bases fit TRBD2. The sample consisted of PBMCs. This chain's CDR3 is CASSQLAGGSYNEQFF. The CDR3 DNA follows: TGTGCCAGCAGCCAACTAGCGGGGGGCTCCTACAATGAGCAGTTCTTC.